Shown below are 11 T cell receptor beta chains from a single sample sequenced in a study of cytomegalovirus exposure and HLA in healthy donors. Primers included in the PCR were 60 Vbeta and 13 Jbeta primers. TCRdb keeps only in-frame clones here, not all; method: immunoSEQ multiplex PCR. The sample has about 160,000 clones, approximately 80% seen once. Material: PBMCs. Every receptor here comes from a woman aged 45-60 years in good health and CMV-seronegative.

This chain links TRBV30 with TRBJ2-1; 13 nucleotides match TRBD2. In germline, CDR1 is GTSNPN, CDR2 SVGIG (reference sequence). V trimming: 3 bases; J trimming: 1 base; junction bases outside the gene matches: 9. CDR3 size: 18 residues. CDR3 nucleotides: TGTGCCTGGAGCGGTAGGACTAGCGGGAGCCAGTCCTACAATGAGCAGTTCTTC. Amino acids: CAWSGRTSGSQSYNEQFF.

The rearrangement uses TRBV9 and TRBJ2-7, with a weak D call TRBD1 (6 bases). Germline V lookup: CDR1 SGDLS, CDR2 YYNGEE. V was clipped by 3 bases and J by 2 bases, with 18 bases between them. The length of the CDR3 is 16 residues. CDR3 in amino acids: CASSGPGTIVTYEQYF. CDR3 nucleotide sequence: TGTGCCAGCAGCGGACCCGGGACAATCGTAACCTACGAGCAGTACTTC.

In this sample, this clone turned up once. The CDR3, as DNA: TGTGCCAGCAGCACCCAGACAGGGAGCGGCTACACCTTC. It is translated as CASSTQTGSGYTF. The chain combines TRBV5-4 with TRBJ1-2, with TRBD1 matching over 7 bases. V was pared by 4 bases and J by 8 bases, with 8 bases of the junction left unmatched. In germline, CDR1 is SGHNT, CDR2 YYREEE (reference sequence). The CDR3 consists of 13 residues.

This chain connects TRBV5-5 to TRBJ2-4; no reliable D call. Germline CDR1 and CDR2: SGHKS and YYEKEE (reference sequence). With 2 bases removed from V and 1 base from J, the gap between germline ends came to 13 bases. The CDR3 is made up of 16 amino acids. The CDR3 protein is CASSFDGKEAKNIQYF. The CDR3 DNA is TGTGCCAGCAGCTTCGATGGTAAGGAGGCCAAAAACATTCAGTACTTC.

This chain uses TRBV9 with TRBJ2-1, with D possibly matching TRBD2 (6 bases). Germline CDR1 and CDR2: SGDLS and YYNGEE. V was cut by 3 bases and J by 8 bases, with 12 bases left in between. The CDR3 runs to 13 residues. The CDR3, as DNA: TGTGCCAGCAGCGCAAATTGGGGGGATGAGCAGTTCTTC. Its translation: CASSANWGDEQFF.

The CDR3 DNA reads as TGTGCCAGCAGCTTAGATATCAGGGCCCGTAGCAATCAGCCCCAGCATTTT. Its protein product is CASSLDIRARSNQPQHF. This chain links TRBV7-2 with TRBJ1-5; maybe TRBD1 (5 bases). The CDR3 length is 17 residues. Germline V lookup: CDR1 SGHTA, CDR2 FQGNSA. Trimming took 1 base from V and 0 from J, leaving 13 bases between them.

The V call is TRBV28, the J call TRBJ2-7; the match to TRBD2 covers 10 bases. V lost 2 bases, J lost 7 bases, and 5 bases stayed unmatched. The germline gives CDR1 MDHEN, CDR2 SYDVKM. The CDR3 spans 14 residues. This CDR3 is CASSLPSGSWEQYF. CDR3 nucleotides: TGTGCCAGCAGTTTACCTAGCGGGAGTTGGGAGCAGTACTTC.

The chain couples TRBV19 to TRBJ2-5; 7 nucleotides line up with TRBD2. The J segment lost 2 bases and the V segment lost 7 bases, leaving 16 bases of the junction unmatched. The CDR3 is made up of 17 amino acids. The germline CDR1 and CDR2 sequences are LNHDA and SQIVND (reference sequence). CDR3: CASKRAPERGVQETQYF. The CDR3 region has the DNA TGTGCCAGTAAGAGGGCCCCTGAGCGGGGTGTACAAGAGACCCAGTACTTC.

This sequence joins TRBV28 and TRBJ2-3; D is unclear. CDR1 is MDHEN and CDR2 is SYDVKM in the germline V gene. Trimming stripped 5 bases from V and 1 base from J, with 16 bases between. CDR3 length: 16 amino acids. The CDR3 sequence: CASSLLSGSGTDTQYF. The CDR3 coding sequence is TGTGCCAGCAGTCTACTGTCCGGAAGCGGCACAGATACGCAGTATTTT.

V usage is TRBV4-1 and J usage is TRBJ1-1; 10 nucleotides match TRBD1. V shed 4 bases, J shed 1 base, and the junction held 6 bases outside the gene matches. Per germline, CDR1 MGHRA and CDR2 YSYEKL. The CDR3 runs to 16 residues. The DNA for the CDR3 is TGCGCCAGCAGCCTCGGGACAGGGGCAAAGAACACTGAAGCTTTCTTT. This gives the protein CASSLGTGAKNTEAFF.

As DNA, the CDR3 is TGCGCCAGCAGCCAGGGGTCGACAGGGGGAGAGACCCAGTACTTC. This encodes CASSQGSTGGETQYF. The gene calls are TRBV4-3 and TRBJ2-5, with TRBD1 matching 9 bases. Germline V CDR1 and CDR2: LGHNA, YSLEER. V dropped 3 bases and J dropped 4; count of bases not matched to a gene: 6. The CDR3 length is 15 residues.